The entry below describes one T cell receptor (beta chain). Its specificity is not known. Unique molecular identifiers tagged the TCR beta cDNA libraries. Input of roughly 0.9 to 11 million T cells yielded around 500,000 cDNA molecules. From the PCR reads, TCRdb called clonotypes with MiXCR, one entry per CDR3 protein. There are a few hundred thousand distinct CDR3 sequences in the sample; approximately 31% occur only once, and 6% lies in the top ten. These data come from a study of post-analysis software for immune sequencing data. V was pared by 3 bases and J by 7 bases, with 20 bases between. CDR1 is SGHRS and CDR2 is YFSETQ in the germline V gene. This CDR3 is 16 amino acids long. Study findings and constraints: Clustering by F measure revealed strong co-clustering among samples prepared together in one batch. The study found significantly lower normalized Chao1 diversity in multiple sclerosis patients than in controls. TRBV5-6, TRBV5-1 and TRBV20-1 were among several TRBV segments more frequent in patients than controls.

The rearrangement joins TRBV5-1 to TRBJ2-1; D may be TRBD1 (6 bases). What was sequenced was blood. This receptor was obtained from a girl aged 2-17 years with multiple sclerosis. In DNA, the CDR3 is TGCGCCAGCAGCTACGGTTTCGGACAGCAGACGAATGAGCAGTTCTTC. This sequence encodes CASSYGFGQQTNEQFF. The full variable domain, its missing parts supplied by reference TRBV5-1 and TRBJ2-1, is KAGVTQTPRYLIKTRGQQVTLSCSPISGHRSVSWYQQTPGQGLQFLFEYFSETQRNKGNFPGRFSGRQFSNSRSEMNVSTLELGDSALYLCASSYGFGQQTNEQFFGPGTRLTVL.